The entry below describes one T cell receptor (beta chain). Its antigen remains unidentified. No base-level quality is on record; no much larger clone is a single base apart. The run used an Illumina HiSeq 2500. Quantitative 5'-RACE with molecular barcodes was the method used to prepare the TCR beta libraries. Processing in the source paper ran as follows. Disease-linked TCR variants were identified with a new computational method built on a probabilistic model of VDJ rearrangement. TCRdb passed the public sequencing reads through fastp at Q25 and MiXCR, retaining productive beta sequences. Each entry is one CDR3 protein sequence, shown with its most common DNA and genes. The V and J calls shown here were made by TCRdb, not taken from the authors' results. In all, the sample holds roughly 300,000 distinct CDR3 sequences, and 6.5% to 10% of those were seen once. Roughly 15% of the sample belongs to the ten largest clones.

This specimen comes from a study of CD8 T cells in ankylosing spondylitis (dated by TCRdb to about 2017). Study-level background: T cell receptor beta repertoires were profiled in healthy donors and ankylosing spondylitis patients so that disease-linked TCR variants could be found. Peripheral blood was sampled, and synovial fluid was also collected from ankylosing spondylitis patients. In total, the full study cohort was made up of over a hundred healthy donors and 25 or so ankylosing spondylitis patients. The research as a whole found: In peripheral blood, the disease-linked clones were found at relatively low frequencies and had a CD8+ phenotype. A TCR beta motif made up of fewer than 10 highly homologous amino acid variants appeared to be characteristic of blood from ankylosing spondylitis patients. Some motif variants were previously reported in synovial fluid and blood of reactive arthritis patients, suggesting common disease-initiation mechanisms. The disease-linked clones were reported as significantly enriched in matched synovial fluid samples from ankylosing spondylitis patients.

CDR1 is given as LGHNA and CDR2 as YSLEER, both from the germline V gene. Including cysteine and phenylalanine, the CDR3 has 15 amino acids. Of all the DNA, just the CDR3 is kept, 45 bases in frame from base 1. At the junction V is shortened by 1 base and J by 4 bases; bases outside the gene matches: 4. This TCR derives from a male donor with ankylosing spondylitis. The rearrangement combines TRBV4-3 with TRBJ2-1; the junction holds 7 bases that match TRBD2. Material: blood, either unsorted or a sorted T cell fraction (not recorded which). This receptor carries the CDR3 CASSQGSSGYNEQFF. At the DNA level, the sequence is TGCGCCAGCAGCCAAGGGTCTAGCGGTTACAATGAGCAGTTCTTC.